The 23 T cell receptor beta chains below were found in one sample sequenced in a study of CD4 T cells in relation to SARS-CoV-2 and coronaviruses. No antigen has been assigned to these receptors. Before the COVID-19 pandemic, during about 2011-2019, CD4+ T cells were taken from unexposed donors. CD4+ T cells were isolated from the cells after around 9 days of culture. This table comes from immunoSEQ multiplex PCR, and its TCRdb copy is limited to in-frame clones, with some not included. There are just under 20,000 clones in the sample; approximately 81% occur only once, and approximately 11% lies in the top ten. Sequencing used CD4+ T cells from PBMCs, cultured in vitro. These receptors were obtained from a human donor in good health.

The chain links TRBV11-3 to TRBJ2-3; TRBD2 matches at 12 bases. This CDR3 is 16 amino acids long. V gave up 3 bases and J gave up 5 bases; unmatched junction bases: 6. Germline V gene lookup returns CDR1 SGHNT and CDR2 YENEEA. The chain's CDR3 is CASSLSSGGAGDTQYF. CDR3 coding DNA: TGTGCCAGCAGCTTGTCTAGCGGGGGGGCGGGAGATACGCAGTATTTT.

This rearrangement joins TRBV6-1 to TRBJ1-5; 7 nucleotides line up with TRBD1. Germline V gives CDR1 MNHNS, CDR2 SASEGT. V was clipped by 4 bases and J by 1 base; unmatched bases: 10. This CDR3 region has 17 residues. The CDR3 DNA reads TGTGCCAGCAGTGCCCTGCGACAGGGCAACAGCAATCAGCCCCAGCATTTT. It encodes CASSALRQGNSNQPQHF.

The rearrangement links TRBV7-8 to TRBJ1-1, with D tentatively TRBD1 (6 bases). CDR1 and CDR2 (germline): SGHVS, FQNEAQ. CDR3 size: 17 residues. V was pared by 1 base and J by 0 bases, with 15 bases between. For the CDR3, the DNA is TGTGCCAGCAGCTTAGTAATTAAGGGGGGATTGAACACTGAAGCTTTCTTT. Translating gives CASSLVIKGGLNTEAFF.

The genes are TRBV11-2 and TRBJ2-2; no definite D call. The CDR3 contains 14 residues. Germline CDR1 reads SGHAT; CDR2 reads FQNNGV. V dropped 0 bases and J dropped 6 bases, with 8 bases sitting between them. The CDR3 is CASSLEVGAGELFF. The CDR3 coding sequence is TGTGCCAGCAGCTTAGAGGTCGGCGCCGGGGAGCTGTTTTTT.

The V gene is TRBV12-5, the J gene TRBJ1-1; D is perhaps TRBD1 (6 bases). Germline V lookup: CDR1 LGHNT, CDR2 FRNRAP. V lost 5 bases and J 5 bases, leaving 15 bases between the germline ends. The CDR3 consists of 14 residues. The CDR3 loop is CASGTRVGGTEAFF. The CDR3 DNA follows: TGTGCTAGTGGTACCAGGGTAGGGGGAACTGAAGCTTTCTTT.

The chain employs TRBV29-1 and TRBJ1-4; 9 nucleotides align to TRBD1. Germline lookup yields CDR1 SQVTM and CDR2 ANQGSEA. The ends lost 0 bases at V and 8 bases at J; junction bases unmatched: 4. The CDR3 has 14 residues. Here the CDR3 DNA reads TGCAGCGTTGAAGAGGGAGGGACAGGGGAAAAACTGTTTTTT. Amino acids: CSVEEGGTGEKLFF.

In its sample, this clone was seen a few times. The rearrangement uses TRBV9 and TRBJ1-4; D possibly corresponds to TRBD1 (5 bases). V gave up 3 bases and J gave up 0 bases, with 6 bases separating them. The CDR3 is 14 amino acids. CDR1 and CDR2 (germline): SGDLS, YYNGEE. The CDR3 region is CASSATATNEKLFF. DNA for the CDR3: TGTGCCAGCAGCGCGACAGCAACTAATGAAAAACTGTTTTTT.

V gene TRBV29-1 combines with J gene TRBJ2-3; TRBD1 matches 8 bases. Germline V gene sequence: CDR1 SQVTM, CDR2 ANQGSEA. The CDR3 consists of 13 residues. V lost 6 bases, J lost 1 base, and 3 bases stayed unmatched. For the CDR3, the DNA is TGCAGCGTATCGACAGGGGGCACAGATACGCAGTATTTT. As protein: CSVSTGGTDTQYF.

This clone was counted once. The chain is built from TRBV30 and TRBJ2-1, with 9 bases fitting TRBD2. CDR1 GTSNPN and CDR2 SVGIG come from the germline V gene (reference sequence). V lost 1 base to trimming and J lost 4 bases; unmatched junction nucleotides: 11. The CDR3 length is 17 residues. The CDR3 region is CAWSDIIPSGDYNEQFF. DNA of the CDR3: TGTGCCTGGAGTGATATCATTCCTAGCGGGGATTACAATGAGCAGTTCTTC.

This rearrangement joins TRBV6-1 to TRBJ1-6; D unresolved. Germline lookup yields CDR1 MNHNS and CDR2 SASEGT. The CDR3 spans 11 residues. Trimming shortened V by 2 bases and J by 9 bases, and 2 bases separated the two germline ends. CDR3: CASSELSPLHF. CDR3 in DNA: TGTGCCAGCAGTGAACTTTCACCCCTCCACTTT.

This rearrangement joins TRBV10-3 to TRBJ2-3, with 8 bases identical to TRBD2. The trim removed 6 bases at V and 5 bases at J, leaving 4 bases unmatched. Germline loops: CDR1 ENHRY, CDR2 SYGVKD. The CDR3 spans 13 residues. CDR3 DNA sequence: TGTGCCATCAGGGACACTAGCGGAGATACGCAGTATTTT. It encodes CAIRDTSGDTQYF.

The J gene is TRBJ2-1, the V gene TRBV11-2; D may be TRBD2 (6 bases). The CDR3 is 14 amino acids. CDR1 is SGHAT and CDR2 is FQNNGV in the germline V gene. V dropped 5 bases and J dropped 4 bases, with 12 bases sitting between them. Here the CDR3 reads CASSPAGHYNEQFF. The CDR3 DNA is TGTGCCAGCAGCCCAGCGGGCCATTACAATGAGCAGTTCTTC.

This clone was seen just once. CDR3 residues: CASSPSGGARTGELFF. DNA of the CDR3: TGCGCCAGCAGCCCCTCGGGGGGGGCTCGCACCGGGGAGCTGTTTTTT. The chain has TRBV5-1 and TRBJ2-2; the match to TRBD2 covers 8 bases. There are 16 residues in the CDR3. Per germline, CDR1 SGHRS and CDR2 YFSETQ. V lost 4 bases to trimming and J lost 4 bases; unmatched junction nucleotides: 9.

V and J are TRBV27 and TRBJ2-2, with 9 nucleotides matching TRBD1. This CDR3 has 15 residues. With V trimmed by 7 bases and J by 6 bases, 9 bases remained unmatched. Per germline, CDR1 MNHEY and CDR2 SMNVEV (reference sequence). The CDR3 spells CASTRQGDFSGELFF. CDR3 in DNA: TGTGCCAGCACGCGACAGGGGGACTTCTCCGGGGAGCTGTTTTTT.

The chain carries TRBV7-8 and TRBJ2-1, with D unresolved. V was pared by 2 bases and J by 12 bases, with 11 bases between. CDR1 is SGHVS, CDR2 FQNEAQ, per germline. CDR3 size: 12 residues. In DNA form, the CDR3 reads TGTGCCAGCAGCTTACTTTTCGTTGGGCAGTTCTTC. This translates into CASSLLFVGQFF.

The V gene is TRBV6-6, the J gene TRBJ1-1, with 10 bases matching TRBD1. The CDR3 contains 15 residues. The trim removed 4 bases at V and 1 base at J, leaving 3 bases unmatched. The germline CDR1 and CDR2 sequences are MNHNY and SVGAGI (reference sequence). The CDR3 here is CASSSRDRGNTEAFF. CDR3 coding DNA: TGTGCCAGCAGTTCCCGGGACAGGGGGAACACTGAAGCTTTCTTT.

The rearrangement joins TRBV6-6 to TRBJ1-5; TRBD1 matches at 8 bases. Trimming cost V 6 bases and J 5 bases; bases outside gene matches: 6. The CDR3 has 14 amino acids. Germline values: CDR1 MNHNY, CDR2 SVGAGI (reference sequence). The CDR3 protein is CASRPGQGYQPQHF. CDR3 nucleotides: TGTGCCAGCAGGCCCGGACAGGGTTATCAGCCCCAGCATTTT.

This rearrangement joins TRBV7-3 to TRBJ2-5; either TRBD1 or TRBD2 may supply D (5 bases each). The CDR3 consists of 14 residues. Looked up from germline, CDR1 is SGHTA and CDR2 is FQGTGA. Trimming stripped 5 bases from V and 4 bases from J, with 14 bases between. The CDR3 sequence is CASSQTRDRETQYF. As DNA, the CDR3 is TGTGCCAGCAGCCAAACTAGGGACCGAGAGACCCAGTACTTC.

The gene calls are TRBV5-1 and TRBJ2-7, with 8 bases aligning to TRBD2. The germline gives CDR1 SGHRS, CDR2 YFSETQ. V lost 0 bases to trimming and J lost 5 bases; unmatched junction nucleotides: 4. This CDR3 contains 14 residues. CDR3 loop: CASSLAGGPNEQYF. CDR3 DNA: TGCGCCAGCAGCTTGGCGGGGGGGCCCAACGAGCAGTACTTC.

This clone was recorded a few times. The chain carries TRBV9 and TRBJ2-7; D call uncertain. The V gene lost 0 bases and the J gene lost 2 bases, with 9 bases spanning the gap. CDR3 length equals 14 residues. Germline loops: CDR1 SGDLS, CDR2 YYNGEE. CDR3 protein: CASSVVATTYEQYF. The CDR3 coding sequence is TGTGCCAGCAGCGTAGTGGCTACCACCTACGAGCAGTACTTC.

The rearrangement links TRBV12-2 to TRBJ2-1; the table's D call TRBD2 went unverified against the DNA. TRBV12-2 is flagged as a pseudogene. CDR3 length: 19 residues. CDR3 bases: TGTGCAAGTCGCTTACCCGGGACTAGCGGGGCCCCCTCCTACAATGAGCAGTTCTTC. Translation gives CASRLPGTSGAPSYNEQFF.

This chain connects TRBV5-4 to TRBJ2-5; 8 nucleotides line up with TRBD2. From germline, CDR1 is SGHNT and CDR2 YYREEE (reference sequence). V lost 3 bases, J lost 3 bases, and 4 bases stayed unmatched. This CDR3 has 14 residues. The CDR3 region has the DNA TGTGCCAGCAGCTCCCACGGGGGGGAAGAGACCCAGTACTTC. It translates to CASSSHGGEETQYF.

This clone turned up a few times. V is TRBV7-8 and J is TRBJ1-1; 7 bases align to TRBD1. With 5 bases clipped from V and 6 bases from J, the junction kept 12 bases outside the gene matches. CDR1 and CDR2 (germline): SGHVS, FQNEAQ. This CDR3 spans 15 amino acids. The CDR3 sequence: CASSTREGARAEAFF. CDR3 bases: TGTGCCAGCAGCACGCGAGAGGGGGCGCGAGCTGAAGCTTTCTTT.